The entry below gives a single TCR beta chain sequence along with its context. The naive CD8 population came from CD45RO-negative cells selected for CCR7, without terminally differentiated effector memory CD45RA+ cells. This entry comes from a study of shared clonotypes between healthy human individuals. This table comes from immunoSEQ multiplex PCR, and its TCRdb copy is limited to in-frame clones, with some not included. The repertoire consists of some 630,000 clones, with 96% occurring once and the leading ten covering less than 0.13%. The TCR was taken from a woman under 40 in good health. Sequenced sample: naive CD8+ T cells sorted from blood.

The CDR3 DNA is TGTGCCAGCAGAGGAAACAGGGACGGCTACGAGCAGTACTTC. Translated: CASRGNRDGYEQYF. J is TRBJ2-7 and V is TRBV11-2; D may be TRBD1 (6 bases). The germline V gene encodes CDR1 SGHAT and CDR2 FQNNGV. V was shortened by 6 bases and J by 3 bases, with 15 bases between the two germline ends. The CDR3 is made up of 14 amino acids. Supplemented by reference TRBV11-2 and TRBJ2-7, the full variable domain reads EAGVAQSPRYKIIEKRQSVAFWCNPISGHATLYWYQQILGQGPKLLIQFQNNGVVDDSQLPKDRFSAERLKGVDSTLKIQPAKLEDSAVYLCASRGNRDGYEQYFGPGTRLTVT.